These 15 T cell receptor beta chains share one sample of origin, sequenced in a study of blood T cell repertoires in COVID-19. Measured with immunoSEQ multiplex PCR; TCRdb has only the in-frame clones, and not every one. The sample yields 150,000 to 200,000 clones, 75% to 80% seen once. Sequences were obtained from peripheral blood. These receptor sequences come from a woman aged 45-65 years with active or convalescent COVID-19.

The chain carries TRBV28 and TRBJ1-5; tentatively, D is TRBD1 (5 bases). V was shortened by 5 bases and J by 3 bases, with 11 bases between the two germline ends. Germline V lookup: CDR1 MDHEN, CDR2 SYDVKM. The CDR3 is 14 residues long. This chain's CDR3 is CASSHRQDNQPQHF. CDR3 nucleotides: TGTGCCAGCAGTCACAGGCAGGACAATCAGCCCCAGCATTTT.

This clone has more than one count but fewer than ten. The identical CDR3 is also encoded by other nucleotide sequences in the sample. This rearrangement joins TRBV7-2 to TRBJ1-6; 8 positions match TRBD1. This CDR3 is built from 14 residues. The ends lost 5 bases at V and 10 bases at J; junction bases unmatched: 7. The germline V gene has CDR1 SGHTA and CDR2 FQGNSA. DNA of the CDR3: TGTGCCAGCAGCCCCGACAGGGGAGGGTCACCCCTCCACTTT. Translating it yields CASSPDRGGSPLHF.

This chain links TRBV6-2 or TRBV6-3 with TRBJ2-1, with 7 bases fitting TRBD2. This CDR3 spans 15 amino acids. CDR1 is MNHEY and CDR2 is SVGEGT in the germline V gene. V dropped 6 bases and J dropped 7; count of bases not matched to a gene: 12. CDR3 sequence (DNA): TGTGCCAGCAGCCCTGAGGGCGGGAGTAGAAATGAGCAGTTCTTC. Amino acid sequence: CASSPEGGSRNEQFF.

The chain employs TRBV19 and TRBJ1-2; D not certain. The CDR3 has 17 residues. The germline CDR1 and CDR2 sequences are LNHDA and SQIVND (reference sequence). V was clipped by 3 bases and J by 6 bases, with 23 bases between them. CDR3 nucleotide sequence: TGTGCCAGTAGTATTTGGGCCAAGCGGGCCGCGCGGCATGGCTACACCTTC. It translates to CASSIWAKRAARHGYTF.

The V and J genes are TRBV10-3 and TRBJ1-6; TRBD1 matches 9 bases. The CDR3 has 14 residues. Germline CDR1 is ENHRY and CDR2 is SYGVKD. V gave up 5 bases and J gave up 7 bases; unmatched junction bases: 3. The CDR3 nucleotides read TGTGCCATCAGTAGGGACAGGGAGAATTCACCCCTCCACTTT. It translates to CAISRDRENSPLHF.

The V gene is TRBV4-2, the J gene TRBJ2-3; 7 bases fit TRBD2. The J segment lost 5 bases and the V segment lost 1 base, leaving 6 bases of the junction unmatched. The CDR3 spans 15 residues. CDR1 LGHNA and CDR2 YNFKEQ come from the germline V gene. The CDR3 sequence is CASSQVRGEGDTQYF. The CDR3 DNA is TGTGCCAGCAGCCAAGTTCGCGGGGAGGGAGATACGCAGTATTTT.

This clone was recorded only once. V gene TRBV2 combines with J gene TRBJ1-2; D remains unclear. Trimming pared 7 bases from V and 0 bases from J, leaving 6 bases between. CDR1 is SNHLY, CDR2 FYNNEI, per germline. The CDR3 is 12 amino acids. CDR3 sequence reads: CASTQANYGYTF. For the CDR3, the DNA is TGTGCCAGCACACAAGCTAACTATGGCTACACCTTC.

This chain links TRBV30 with TRBJ2-1, with 7 bases identical to TRBD2. V lost 2 bases to trimming and J lost 6 bases; unmatched junction nucleotides: 7. The CDR3 runs 14 residues. CDR1 and CDR2 from the germline V gene are GTSNPN and SVGIG (reference sequence). CDR3 in amino acids: CAWSRTGGGNEQFF. Written as DNA, the CDR3 is TGTGCCTGGAGTCGAACGGGAGGAGGCAATGAGCAGTTCTTC.

V and J are TRBV18 and TRBJ2-1; 12 nucleotides match TRBD2. The CDR3 loop spans 16 amino acids. Per the germline V gene, CDR1 is KGHSH and CDR2 is LQKENI. J lost 8 bases, V lost 3 bases, and 8 bases had no gene match. The CDR3: CASSPGLAGPGDEQFF. The CDR3 DNA reads as TGTGCCAGCTCACCTGGACTAGCGGGACCCGGTGATGAGCAGTTCTTC.

This chain joins TRBV20-1 and TRBJ2-1, with 11 bases matching TRBD2. The CDR3 extends over 14 amino acids. Trimming took 3 bases from V and 6 from J; bases not matched to a gene: 4. The germline gives CDR1 DFQATT, CDR2 SNEGSKA (reference sequence). The CDR3 coding sequence is TGCAGTGCTAGTAAGACTAGCGGGGCCAATGAGCAGTTCTTC. Amino acid sequence: CSASKTSGANEQFF.

This clone was picked up a small number of times. The chain carries TRBV14 and TRBJ2-4; possible D gene TRBD2, 5 bases. The CDR3 length is 16 residues. Per the germline V gene, CDR1 is SGHDN and CDR2 is FVKESK. Trimming cost V 1 base and J 4 bases, with 14 bases left between them. CDR3 residues: CASSQGTQRAKNIQYF. Here the CDR3 DNA reads TGTGCCAGCAGCCAAGGGACTCAAAGGGCAAAAAACATTCAGTACTTC.

The chain recombines TRBV14 with TRBJ2-2, with D hard to call. The CDR3 has 15 residues. Germline V gene sequence: CDR1 SGHDN, CDR2 FVKESK. Trimming pared 3 bases from V and 5 bases from J, leaving 13 bases between. The CDR3 sequence: CASSQELAVTGELFF. CDR3 nucleotides: TGTGCCAGCAGCCAGGAGTTGGCAGTTACCGGGGAGCTGTTTTTT. The full variable domain, completed using reference TRBV14 and TRBJ2-2, is EAGVTQFPSHSVIEKGQTVTLRCDPISGHDNLYWYRRVMGKEIKFLLHFVKESKQDESGMPNNRFLAERTGGTYSTLKVQPAELEDSGVYFCASSQELAVTGELFFGEGSRLTVL.

The chain combines TRBV6-2 or TRBV6-3 with TRBJ1-3, with D possibly TRBD1 on 6 matching bases. CDR3 length equals 14 residues. Germline V CDR1 and CDR2: MNHEY, SVGEGT. The ends were cut back, 4 bases at V and 7 bases at J, with 14 bases in the middle. CDR3 sequence reads: CASSSQGFWNTIYF. The CDR3 region has the DNA TGTGCCAGCAGTTCCCAGGGGTTTTGGAACACCATATATTTT.

The V gene is TRBV28, the J gene TRBJ2-7, with D tentatively TRBD2 (6 bases). V lost 7 bases and J 0 bases, leaving 13 bases between the germline ends. Germline CDR1 is MDHEN and CDR2 is SYDVKM. The CDR3 runs 14 residues. This CDR3 is CASIPSVSSYEQYF. In nucleotides, the CDR3 is TGTGCCAGCATCCCTAGCGTTAGCTCCTACGAGCAGTACTTC.

V gene TRBV2 combines with J gene TRBJ2-1; 12 bases fit TRBD2. The CDR3 covers 18 residues. In germline, CDR1 is SNHLY, CDR2 FYNNEI. The V and J ends lost 8 bases and 4 bases, in that order; junction bases with no gene match: 15. The CDR3 region has the DNA TGTGCCAGCCGGAGGGGACTAGCGGGCATTCGGCCATACAATGAGCAGTTCTTC. Translated, it gives CASRRGLAGIRPYNEQFF.